The present TCR beta chain was sequenced within a study of blood T cell repertoires in COVID-19. After removal of 0 bases from V and 8 bases from J, the junction contained 8 bases not matched to a gene. The germline V gene has CDR1 MNHNS and CDR2 SASEGT. The CDR3 sequence is 17 residues long. Only a few counts were recorded for this clone. Participants came from roughly 25 US areas, aged roughly 18 to 89 years. Libraries were prepared by immunoSEQ multiplex PCR; TCRdb keeps only in-frame clonotypes and omits some of them. The data hold approximately 330,000 clones, with about nine tenths observed a single time.

The receptor was derived from a woman aged 30 to 39 who had recovered from COVID-19. The J gene is TRBJ2-1, the V gene TRBV6-1, with 12 bases lining up with TRBD2. Material: PBMCs or T cells enriched from blood (not recorded which). The CDR3 protein is CASSEALGTSGYYEQFF. CDR3 in DNA: TGTGCCAGCAGTGAAGCGCTAGGGACTAGCGGGTACTATGAGCAGTTCTTC.